The clone carrying this T cell receptor beta chain has ten or more counts. The antigen is unknown. Authors' methods: In papillary thyroid cancer, a distant-metastasis classifier was built using CDR3 differences across clinicopathological groups. TCRdb re-called the PCR reads through MiXCR. The V and J calls follow TCRdb's processing rather than the paper's. This table holds around 46,000 clones, about 20% found once. These data originate in a study of metastatic and nonmetastatic thyroid tumors. As for the study in general: It was across blood and tumor or nodule tissue from malignant and benign thyroid patients that repertoires were compared. Study findings and constraints: A significant increase in TCR beta diversity was reportedly seen in malignant thyroid tumors relative to benign nodules, in blood and tumor.

All patients reached thyroid surgery having received no treatment beforehand. The CDR3 length is 15 residues. CDR1 and CDR2 from the germline V gene are DFQATT and SNEGSKA (reference sequence). After removal of 3 bases from V and 6 bases from J, the junction contained 7 bases not matched to a gene. The chain combines TRBV20-1 with TRBJ2-2, with 10 positions matching TRBD2. The receptor's source is a male donor with papillary thyroid cancer or a benign thyroid nodule (not recorded which). Some clones in this sample may be carry-over from other donors' samples. Material: blood. The CDR3 DNA follows: TGCAGTGCTAGCCTAAGCGGGAGGGCCGCCGGGGAGCTGTTTTTT. Its translation is CSASLSGRAAGELFF.